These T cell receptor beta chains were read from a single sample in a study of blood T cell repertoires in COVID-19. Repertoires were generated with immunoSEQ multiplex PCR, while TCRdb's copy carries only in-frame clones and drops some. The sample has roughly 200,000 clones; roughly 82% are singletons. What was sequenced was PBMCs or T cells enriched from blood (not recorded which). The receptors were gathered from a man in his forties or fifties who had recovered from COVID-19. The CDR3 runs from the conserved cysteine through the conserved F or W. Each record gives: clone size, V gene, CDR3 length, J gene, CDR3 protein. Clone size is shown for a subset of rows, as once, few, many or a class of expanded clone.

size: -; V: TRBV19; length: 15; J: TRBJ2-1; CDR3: CASSIGWLAGNEQFF
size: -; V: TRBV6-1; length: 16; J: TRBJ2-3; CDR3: CASSETGTGGRDTQYF
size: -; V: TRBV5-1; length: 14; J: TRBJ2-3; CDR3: CASSPDRRTDTQYF
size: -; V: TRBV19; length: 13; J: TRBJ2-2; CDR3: CASSTGTAGELFF
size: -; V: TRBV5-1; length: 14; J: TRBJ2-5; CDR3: CASSLGPGEETQYF
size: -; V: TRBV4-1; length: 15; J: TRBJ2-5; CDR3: CASSPMLQGGETQYF
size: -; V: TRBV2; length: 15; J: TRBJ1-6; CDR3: CASSDVYRINSPLHF
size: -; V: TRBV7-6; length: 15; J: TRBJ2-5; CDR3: CASSNSGTPGETQYF
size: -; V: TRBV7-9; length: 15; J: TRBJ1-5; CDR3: CASSLGTGKDQPQHF
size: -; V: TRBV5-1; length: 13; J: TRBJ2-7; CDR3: CASSETIPYEQYF
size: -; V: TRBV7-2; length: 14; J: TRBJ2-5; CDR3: CASSYRQGMETQYF
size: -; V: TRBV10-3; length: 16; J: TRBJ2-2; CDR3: CAISPNVRSNTGELFF
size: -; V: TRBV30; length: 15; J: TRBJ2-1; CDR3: CAWLRTSGRSNEQFF
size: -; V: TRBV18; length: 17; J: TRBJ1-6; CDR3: CASSDRTGGLWDSPLHF
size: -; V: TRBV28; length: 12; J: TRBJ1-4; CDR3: CASRGATEKLFF
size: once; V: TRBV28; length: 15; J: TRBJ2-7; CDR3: CASSLGPTPEGRQYF
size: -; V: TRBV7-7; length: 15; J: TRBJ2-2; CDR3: CARDRLAAGTGELFF
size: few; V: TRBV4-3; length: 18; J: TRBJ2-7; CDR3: CASSQGLSGTGISYEQYF
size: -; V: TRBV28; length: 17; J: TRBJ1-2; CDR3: CASSLPDRAFIYYGYTF
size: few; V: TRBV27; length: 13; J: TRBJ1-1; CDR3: CASSRREVDEAFF